This TCR beta chain derives from a study of regulatory T cells in long-lasting Graves disease. This clonotype has at least ten counts. Library construction for TCR beta used iRepertoire HTBI primers and Arm-PCR of CDR3 regions. TCRdb re-called the multiplex PCR reads through MiXCR, storing one row per CDR3 protein. The sample gives approximately 360,000 distinct CDR3 sequences, roughly 12% of which show up once; under 20% is in the top ten. Time point described: newly diagnosed GD, antithyroid drugs for less than 3 months. Scientists built the TCR library using RNA that was extracted from PBMCs. The data also belong to a second study, concerning T cells in Graves' hyperthyroidism and ophthalmopathy.

The source is a young woman with Graves disease. This material consisted of peripheral blood mononuclear cells (PBMCs), taken at new diagnosis, from a patient treated with antithyroid drugs.

CDR3 DNA: TGTGCCAGCAGCCAACTTTATAGCGGGGGCCAGGGGTCTGAGCAGTTCTTC. Protein product: CASSQLYSGGQGSEQFF. This sequence joins TRBV3-1 and TRBJ2-1, with 9 bases identical to TRBD2. J was trimmed by 9 bases and V by 2 bases; bases with no gene match: 14. CDR3 length equals 17 residues. Germline loops: CDR1 LGHDT, CDR2 YNNKEL (reference sequence).